This T cell receptor beta chain stems from a study of control samples from healthy donors and cancer patients. Produced via immunoSEQ multiplex PCR; TCRdb's table is partial and in-frame only. Seen here are around 96,000 clones, more than 85% observed once, and the top ten hold roughly 8%. CDR1 is SGHKS, CDR2 YYEKEE, per germline (reference sequence). The CDR3 spans 13 residues. Between the trimmed V and J ends, which lost 3 bases and 4 bases, there was a span of 8 bases. The TCR sequence derives from a man in his late teens or twenties in good health. Sequenced input: blood. V usage is TRBV5-5 and J usage is TRBJ2-1, with D maybe TRBD2 (5 bases). The chain's CDR3 is CASSWTGYNEQFF. DNA for the CDR3: TGTGCCAGCAGCTGGACGGGATACAATGAGCAGTTCTTC.